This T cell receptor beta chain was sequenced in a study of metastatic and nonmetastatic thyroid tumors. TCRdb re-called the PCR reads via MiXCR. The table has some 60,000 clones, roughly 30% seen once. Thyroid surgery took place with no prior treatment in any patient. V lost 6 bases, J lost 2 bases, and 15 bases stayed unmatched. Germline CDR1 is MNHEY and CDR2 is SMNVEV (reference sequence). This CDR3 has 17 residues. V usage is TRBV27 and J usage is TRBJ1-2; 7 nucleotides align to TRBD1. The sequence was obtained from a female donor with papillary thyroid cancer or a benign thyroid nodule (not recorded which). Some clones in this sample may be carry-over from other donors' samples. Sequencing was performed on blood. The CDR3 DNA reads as TGTGCCAGCAGGGCCCTGCGACAGGGTCAAGGGAACTATGGCTACACCTTC. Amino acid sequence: CASRALRQGQGNYGYTF.